These T cell receptor beta chains were read from a single sample in a study of OX40 agonist ivuxolimab in advanced cancers. Repertoires were generated with immunoSEQ multiplex PCR, while TCRdb's copy carries only in-frame clones and drops some. The sample lists over 65,000 clones, about 92% seen once, with more than 1.5% in the top ten. Material: CD4+ or CD8+ T cells sorted from blood, obtained in a trial of the OX40 agonist ivuxolimab. These receptors all stem from an adult with an advanced solid tumor such as melanoma, head and neck, liver or kidney cancer. Each CDR3 is given with its conserved first and last residue. D genes are given only for firm matches.

TRBV18	TRBJ1-2	-	TGTGCCAGCTCACCCCCTCAAGCACCACATTACACCTTC	CASSPPQAPHYTF
TRBV7-8	TRBJ1-3	TRBD1	TGTGCCAGCAGCTCGCGGGACAGGTTATCTGGAAACACCATATATTTT	CASSSRDRLSGNTIYF
TRBV5-5	TRBJ2-2	-	TGTGCCAGCAGCTGGGCGGCAGGGTCTAACACCGGGGAGCTGTTTTTT	CASSWAAGSNTGELFF
TRBV4-1	TRBJ2-2	-	TGCGCCAGCAGCTCGCCCGGGACGAGCGCCGGGGAGCTGTTTTTT	CASSSPGTSAGELFF
TRBV12-5	TRBJ2-1	TRBD2	TGTGCTAGTGGTTTGCTAGCGGGAGATACCCACAATGAGCAGTTCTTC	CASGLLAGDTHNEQFF
TRBV29-1	TRBJ1-1	-	TGCAGCGTCCAGAAGGGGGGGAACACTGAAGCTTTCTTT	CSVQKGGNTEAFF
TRBV5-1	TRBJ1-4	-	TGCGCCAGCAGCCTAACGGTAACTAATGAAAAACTGTTTTTT	CASSLTVTNEKLFF
TRBV6-6	TRBJ1-2	-	TGTGCCACAACCCCCCTGGGCTGGGGGGCGCGAGGCTACACCTTC	CATTPLGWGARGYTF
TRBV7-9	TRBJ1-6	TRBD1	TGTGCCAGCAGCTTAGGGACAGGCAATTCACCCCTCCACTTT	CASSLGTGNSPLHF
TRBV4-3	TRBJ2-1	-	TGCGCCAGCGGCCAGCAGGGTGCGGTAGCGGAGCAGTTCTTC	CASGQQGAVAEQFF
TRBV11-3	TRBJ1-5	TRBD1	TGTGCCAGCAGCTTAGAACGGGACAGGGGGTATGGGAGCAATCAGCCCCAGCATTTT	CASSLERDRGYGSNQPQHF
TRBV5-1	TRBJ2-2	TRBD1	TGCGCCAGCAGCTTGGGGACAGGGCTTGGTTCCGGGGAGCTGTTTTTT	CASSLGTGLGSGELFF
TRBV28	TRBJ1-1	-	TGTGCCAGCAGTCCTTGGGGGAACACTGAAGCTTTCTTT	CASSPWGNTEAFF
TRBV28	TRBJ1-2	-	TGTGCCAGCAGTTTAGGTAGGCTCAGTCACACCTTC	CASSLGRLSHTF
TRBV19	TRBJ2-1	TRBD2	TGTGCCAGTAGTCCTACCCCCTCCGGGACTAGCGGGAGAAGCGGGTTCTTC	CASSPTPSGTSGRSGFF
TRBV4-3	TRBJ2-6	TRBD2	TGCGCCAGCAGCCAAGATTGGGGCGGGGGAGCTGGGGCCAACGTCCTGACTTTC	CASSQDWGGGAGANVLTF
TRBV11-1	TRBJ1-4	-	TGTGCCAGCAGTCGGGACCCCGCAACTAATGAAAAACTGTTTTTT	CASSRDPATNEKLFF
TRBV5-1	TRBJ2-7	-	TGCGCCAGCAGCTTGGCCTACGAGCAGTACTTC	CASSLAYEQYF
TRBV6-5	TRBJ2-7	-	TGTGCCAGCAAAGGAGGTCAGTGGTCCTACGAGCAGTACTTC	CASKGGQWSYEQYF
TRBV19	TRBJ2-5	TRBD1	TGTGCCAGTAGTACGGGACAGGGGGTCGAGACCCAGTACTTC	CASSTGQGVETQYF
TRBV7-7	TRBJ2-5	TRBD2	TGTGCCAGCAGCTTAGATGGGGGGGGTCAAGAGACCCAGTACTTC	CASSLDGGGQETQYF